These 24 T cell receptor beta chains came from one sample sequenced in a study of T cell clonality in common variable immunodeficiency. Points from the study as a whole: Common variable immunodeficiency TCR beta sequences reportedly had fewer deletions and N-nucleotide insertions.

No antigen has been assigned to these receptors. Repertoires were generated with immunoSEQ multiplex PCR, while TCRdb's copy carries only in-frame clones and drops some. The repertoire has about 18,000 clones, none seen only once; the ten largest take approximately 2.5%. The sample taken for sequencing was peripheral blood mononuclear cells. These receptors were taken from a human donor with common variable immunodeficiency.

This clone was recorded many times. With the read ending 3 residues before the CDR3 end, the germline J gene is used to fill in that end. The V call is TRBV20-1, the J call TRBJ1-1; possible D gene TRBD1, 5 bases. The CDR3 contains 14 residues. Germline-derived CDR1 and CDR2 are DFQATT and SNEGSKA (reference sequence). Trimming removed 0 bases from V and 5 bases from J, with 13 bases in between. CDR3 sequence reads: CSAREGRRGTEAFF. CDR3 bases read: TGCAGTGCTAGAGAGGGGCGGCGTGGGACTGAA.

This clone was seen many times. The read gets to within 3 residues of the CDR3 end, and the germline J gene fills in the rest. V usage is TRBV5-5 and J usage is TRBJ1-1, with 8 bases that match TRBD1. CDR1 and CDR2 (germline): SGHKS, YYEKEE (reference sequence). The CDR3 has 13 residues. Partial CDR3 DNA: TGTGCCAGCAGCCTCGGGACAGGACGCGAA. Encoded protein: CASSLGTGRE. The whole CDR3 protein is CASSLGTGREAFF.

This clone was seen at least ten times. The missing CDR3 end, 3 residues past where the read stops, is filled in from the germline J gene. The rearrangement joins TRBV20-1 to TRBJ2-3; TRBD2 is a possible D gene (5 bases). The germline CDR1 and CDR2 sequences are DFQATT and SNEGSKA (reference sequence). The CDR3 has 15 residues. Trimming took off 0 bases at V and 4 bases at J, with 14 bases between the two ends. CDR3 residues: CSARDTRTAPDTQYF. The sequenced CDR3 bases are TGCAGTGCTAGAGACACGAGGACTGCACCAGATACG.

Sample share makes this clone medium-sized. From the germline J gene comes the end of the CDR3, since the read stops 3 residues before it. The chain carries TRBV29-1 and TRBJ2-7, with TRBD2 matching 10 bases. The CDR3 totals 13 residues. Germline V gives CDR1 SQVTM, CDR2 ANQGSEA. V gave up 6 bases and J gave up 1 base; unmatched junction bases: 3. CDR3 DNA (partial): TGCAGCGTCTCGGGACTAGCGTCCTACGAG. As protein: CSVSGLASYE. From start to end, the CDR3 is CSVSGLASYEQYF.

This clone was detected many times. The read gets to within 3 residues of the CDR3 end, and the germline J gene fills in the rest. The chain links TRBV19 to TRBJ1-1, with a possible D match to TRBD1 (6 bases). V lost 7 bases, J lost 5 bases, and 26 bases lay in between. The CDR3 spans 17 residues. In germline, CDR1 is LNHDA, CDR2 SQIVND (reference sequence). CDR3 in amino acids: CASNNPSKPGRGTEAFF. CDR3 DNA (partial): TGTGCCAGTAATAACCCGTCAAAGCCAGGGAGGGGGACTGAA.

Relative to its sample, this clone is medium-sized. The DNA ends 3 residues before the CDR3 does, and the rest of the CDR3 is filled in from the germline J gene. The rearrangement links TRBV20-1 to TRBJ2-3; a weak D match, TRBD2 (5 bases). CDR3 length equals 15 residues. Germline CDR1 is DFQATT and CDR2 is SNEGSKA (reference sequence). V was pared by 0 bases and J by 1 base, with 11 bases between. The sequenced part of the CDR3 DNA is TGCAGTGCTAGAGATCCTAGCTCCCGCACAGATACG. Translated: CSARDPSSRTDT. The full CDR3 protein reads CSARDPSSRTDTQYF.

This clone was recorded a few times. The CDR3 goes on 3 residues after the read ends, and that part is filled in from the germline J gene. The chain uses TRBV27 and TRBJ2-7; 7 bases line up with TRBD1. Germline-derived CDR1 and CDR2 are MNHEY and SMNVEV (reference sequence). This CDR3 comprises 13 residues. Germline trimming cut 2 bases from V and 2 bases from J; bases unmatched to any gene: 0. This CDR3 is CASSLDRAYEQYF. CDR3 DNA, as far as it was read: TGTGCCAGCAGTTTAGACAGGGCCTACGAG.

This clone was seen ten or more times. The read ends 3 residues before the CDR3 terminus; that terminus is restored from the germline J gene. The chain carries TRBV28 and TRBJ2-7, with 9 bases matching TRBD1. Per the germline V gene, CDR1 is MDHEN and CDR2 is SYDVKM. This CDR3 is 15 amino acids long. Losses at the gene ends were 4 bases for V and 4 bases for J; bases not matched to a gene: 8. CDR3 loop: CASSSPQGAQYEQYF. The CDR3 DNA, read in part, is TGTGCCAGCAGTTCCCCACAGGGGGCCCAGTACGAG.

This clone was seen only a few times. The sequenced part of the CDR3 DNA is TGTGCCAGCAGCCGAACAGGGGTGGGAAACACC. Translating gives CASSRTGVGNT. The entire CDR3 protein is CASSRTGVGNTIYF. The genes are TRBV5-6 and TRBJ1-3, with 7 bases fitting TRBD1. The observed sequence ends 3 residues before the CDR3 terminus, with the missing tail filled in from the germline J gene. This CDR3 comprises 14 residues. With V trimmed by 4 bases and J by 4 bases, 5 bases remained unmatched. The germline gives CDR1 SGHDT, CDR2 YYEEEE.

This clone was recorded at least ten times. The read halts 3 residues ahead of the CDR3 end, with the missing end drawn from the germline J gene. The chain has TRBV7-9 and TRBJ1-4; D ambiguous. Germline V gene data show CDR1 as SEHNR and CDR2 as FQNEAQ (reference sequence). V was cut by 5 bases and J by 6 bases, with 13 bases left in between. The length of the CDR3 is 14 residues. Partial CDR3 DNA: TGTGCCAGCAGCCACCCGGGGTTGGATGAAAAA. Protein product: CASSHPGLDEK. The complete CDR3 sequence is CASSHPGLDEKLFF.

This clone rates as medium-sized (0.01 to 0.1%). The CDR3 spells CASNVAAPDTQYF. The DNA read from the CDR3 is TGCGCCAGCAACGTAGCGGCCCCCGATACG. J is TRBJ2-3 and V is TRBV5-1, with a possible D match to TRBD2 (6 bases). The CDR3 goes on 3 residues after the read ends, and that part is filled in from the germline J gene. V was cut by 6 bases and J by 6 bases, with 14 bases left in between. Germline V lookup: CDR1 SGHRS, CDR2 YFSETQ. The CDR3 spans 13 residues.

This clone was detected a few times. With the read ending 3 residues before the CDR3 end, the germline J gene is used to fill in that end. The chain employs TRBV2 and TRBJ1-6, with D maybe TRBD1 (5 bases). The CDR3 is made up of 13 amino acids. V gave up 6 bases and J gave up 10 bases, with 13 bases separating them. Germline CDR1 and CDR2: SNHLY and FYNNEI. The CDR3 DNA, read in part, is TGTGCCAGCAGGGATGCGGGGGTCTCACCC. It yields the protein CASRDAGVSP. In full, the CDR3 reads CASRDAGVSPLHF. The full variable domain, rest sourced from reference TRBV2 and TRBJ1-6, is EPEVTQTPSHQVTQMGQEVILRCVPISNHLYFYWYRQILGQKVEFLVSFYNNEISEKSEIFDDQFSVERPDGSNFTLKIRSTKLEDSAMYFCASRDAGVSPLHFGNGTRLTVT.

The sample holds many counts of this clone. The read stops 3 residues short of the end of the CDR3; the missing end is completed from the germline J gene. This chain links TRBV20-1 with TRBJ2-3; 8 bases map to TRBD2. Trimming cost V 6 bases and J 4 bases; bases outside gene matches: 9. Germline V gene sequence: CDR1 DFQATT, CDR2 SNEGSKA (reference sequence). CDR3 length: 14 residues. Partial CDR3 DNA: TGCAGTGCGGGCGGCCTAGCGGGTGCAGATACG. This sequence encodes CSAGGLAGADT. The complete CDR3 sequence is CSAGGLAGADTQYF.

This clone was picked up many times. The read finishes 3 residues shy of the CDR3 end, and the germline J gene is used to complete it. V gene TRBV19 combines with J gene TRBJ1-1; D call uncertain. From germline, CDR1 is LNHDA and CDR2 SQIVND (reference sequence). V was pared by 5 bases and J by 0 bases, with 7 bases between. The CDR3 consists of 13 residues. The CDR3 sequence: CASSSTLNTEAFF. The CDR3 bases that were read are TGTGCCAGTAGTTCCACACTGAACACTGAA.

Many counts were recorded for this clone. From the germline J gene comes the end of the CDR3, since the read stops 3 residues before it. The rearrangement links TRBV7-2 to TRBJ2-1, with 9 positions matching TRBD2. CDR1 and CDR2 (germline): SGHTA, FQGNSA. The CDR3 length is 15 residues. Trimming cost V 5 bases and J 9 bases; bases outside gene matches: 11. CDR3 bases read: TGTGCCAGCAGCCCGTATAGCGGGAGATTTGGTGAG. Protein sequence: CASSPYSGRFGE. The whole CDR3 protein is CASSPYSGRFGEQFF.

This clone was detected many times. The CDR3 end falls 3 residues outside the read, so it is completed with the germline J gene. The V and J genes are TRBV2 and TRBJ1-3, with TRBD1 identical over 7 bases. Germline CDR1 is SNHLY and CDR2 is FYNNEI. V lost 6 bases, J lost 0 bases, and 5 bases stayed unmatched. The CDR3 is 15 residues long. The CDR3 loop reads CASREQGHSGNTIYF. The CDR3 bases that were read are TGTGCCAGCAGGGAACAGGGGCACTCTGGAAACACC. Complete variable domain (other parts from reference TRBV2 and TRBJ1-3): EPEVTQTPSHQVTQMGQEVILRCVPISNHLYFYWYRQILGQKVEFLVSFYNNEISEKSEIFDDQFSVERPDGSNFTLKIRSTKLEDSAMYFCASREQGHSGNTIYFGEGSWLTVV.

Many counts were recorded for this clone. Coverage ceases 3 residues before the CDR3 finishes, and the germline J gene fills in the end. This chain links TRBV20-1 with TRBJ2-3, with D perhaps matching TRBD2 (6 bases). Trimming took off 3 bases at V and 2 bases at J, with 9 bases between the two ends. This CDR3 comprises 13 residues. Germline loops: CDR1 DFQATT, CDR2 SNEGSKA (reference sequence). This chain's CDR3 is CSASRDFTDTQYF. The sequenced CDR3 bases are TGCAGTGCTAGCCGGGACTTCACAGATACG.

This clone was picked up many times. CDR3 sequence reads: CASTHGTQGSGNGYTF. The covered CDR3 bases are TGTGCCAGCACCCACGGGACTCAGGGCAGCGGCAATGGC. The chain recombines TRBV12-3 or TRBV12-4 with TRBJ1-2; tentative D call: TRBD1 (5 bases). The CDR3 end falls 3 residues outside the read, so it is completed with the germline J gene. Trimming took 7 bases from V and 6 from J, leaving 24 bases between them. The CDR3 sequence is 16 residues long.

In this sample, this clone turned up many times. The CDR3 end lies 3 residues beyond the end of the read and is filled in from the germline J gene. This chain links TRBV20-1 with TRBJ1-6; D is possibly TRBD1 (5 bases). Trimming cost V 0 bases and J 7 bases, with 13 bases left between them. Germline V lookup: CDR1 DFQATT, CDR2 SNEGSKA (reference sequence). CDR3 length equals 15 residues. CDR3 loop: CSARDRGGGNSPLHF. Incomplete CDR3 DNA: TGCAGTGCTAGAGATCGGGGCGGGGGGAATTCACCC.

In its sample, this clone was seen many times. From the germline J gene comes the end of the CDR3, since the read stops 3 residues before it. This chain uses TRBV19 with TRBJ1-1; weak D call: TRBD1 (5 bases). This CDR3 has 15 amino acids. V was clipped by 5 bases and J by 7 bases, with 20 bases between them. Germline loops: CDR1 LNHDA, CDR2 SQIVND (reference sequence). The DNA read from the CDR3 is TGTGCCAGTAGTTCCTCCGGGGGATCGTTTGGTGAA. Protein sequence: CASSSSGGSFGE. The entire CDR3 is CASSSSGGSFGEAFF.

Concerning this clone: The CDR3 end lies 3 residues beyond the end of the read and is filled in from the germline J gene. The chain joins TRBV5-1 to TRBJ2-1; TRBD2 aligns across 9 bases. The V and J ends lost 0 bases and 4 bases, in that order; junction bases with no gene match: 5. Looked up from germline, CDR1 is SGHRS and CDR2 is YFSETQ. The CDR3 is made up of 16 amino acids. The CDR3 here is CASSLVLAGTYNEQFF. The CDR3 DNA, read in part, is TGCGCCAGCAGCTTGGTCCTAGCGGGGACATACAATGAG.

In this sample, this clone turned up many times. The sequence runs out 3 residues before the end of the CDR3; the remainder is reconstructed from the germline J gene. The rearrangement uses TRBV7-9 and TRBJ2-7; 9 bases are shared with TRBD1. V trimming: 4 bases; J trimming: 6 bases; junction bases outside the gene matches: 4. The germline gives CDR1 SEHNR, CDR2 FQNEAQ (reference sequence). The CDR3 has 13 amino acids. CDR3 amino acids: CASSSQGAGEQYF. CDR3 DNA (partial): TGTGCCAGCAGCTCACAGGGGGCAGGCGAG.

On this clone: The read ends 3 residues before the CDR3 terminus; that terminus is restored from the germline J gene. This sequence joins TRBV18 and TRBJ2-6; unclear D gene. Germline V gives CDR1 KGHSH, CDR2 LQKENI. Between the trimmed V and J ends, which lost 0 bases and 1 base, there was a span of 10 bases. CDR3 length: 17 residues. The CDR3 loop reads CASSPPRVTSGANVLTF. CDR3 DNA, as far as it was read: TGTGCCAGCTCACCACCAAGGGTCACTTCTGGGGCCAACGTC.

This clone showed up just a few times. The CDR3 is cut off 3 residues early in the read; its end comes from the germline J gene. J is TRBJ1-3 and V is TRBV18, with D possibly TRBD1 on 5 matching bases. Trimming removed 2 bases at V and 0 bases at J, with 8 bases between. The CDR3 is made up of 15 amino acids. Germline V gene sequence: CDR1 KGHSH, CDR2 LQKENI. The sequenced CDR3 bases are TGTGCCAGCTCACCAGGAGGGGACTCTGGAAACACC. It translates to CASSPGGDSGNT. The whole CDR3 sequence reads CASSPGGDSGNTIYF.